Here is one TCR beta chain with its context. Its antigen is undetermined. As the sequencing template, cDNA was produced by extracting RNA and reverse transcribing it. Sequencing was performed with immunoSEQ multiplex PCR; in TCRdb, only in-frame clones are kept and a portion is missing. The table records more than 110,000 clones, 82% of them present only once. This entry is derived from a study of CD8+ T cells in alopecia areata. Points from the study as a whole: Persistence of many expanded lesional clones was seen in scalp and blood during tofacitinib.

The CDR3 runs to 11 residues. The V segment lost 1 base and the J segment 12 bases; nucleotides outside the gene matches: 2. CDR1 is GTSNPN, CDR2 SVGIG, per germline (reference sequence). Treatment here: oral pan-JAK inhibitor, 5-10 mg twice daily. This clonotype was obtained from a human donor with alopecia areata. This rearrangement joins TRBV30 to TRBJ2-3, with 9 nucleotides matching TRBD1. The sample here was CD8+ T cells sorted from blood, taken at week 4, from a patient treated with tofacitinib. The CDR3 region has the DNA TGTGCCTGGAGTGGGGGACAGGGACAGTATTTT. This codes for CAWSGGQGQYF.